These 5 T cell receptor beta chains were sequenced from one sample in a study of control samples from healthy donors and cancer patients (dated by TCRdb to 2019 to 2021). The library was prepared using the immunoSEQ multiplex PCR assay. The clones in this table, taken by TCRdb from immuneACCESS, are in-frame only. Not every clone is retained; where verified, under half of the shortfall comes from an unresolved V gene, and the cause of the rest is unknown. The sample table contains roughly 76,000 clones; only one count was recorded for about 95% of them. 6.2% of the sample belongs to the ten largest clones. The sequencing sample was made of blood. These receptors all come from a woman between 40 and 50 years old in good health.

This chain uses TRBV27 with TRBJ2-5; perhaps TRBD1 as D (5 bases). V dropped 6 bases and J dropped 5 bases, with 25 bases sitting between them. Germline lookup yields CDR1 MNHEY and CDR2 SMNVEV (reference sequence). This CDR3 region has 17 residues. CDR3 nucleotide sequence: TGTGCCAGCAGCCCGCAGGGTGGCAGGTTAGATAGGGAGACCCAGTACTTC. Protein product: CASSPQGGRLDRETQYF.

The J gene is TRBJ1-2, the V gene TRBV5-6; possible D gene TRBD1, 5 bases. The germline CDR1 and CDR2 sequences are SGHDT and YYEEEE. Trimming stripped 3 bases from V and 4 bases from J, with 13 bases between. This CDR3 contains 14 residues. This chain's CDR3 is CASSSGGGIYGYTF. CDR3 coding DNA: TGTGCCAGCAGCTCGGGGGGAGGGATCTATGGCTACACCTTC.

This chain joins TRBV6-5 and TRBJ1-4; D not resolved. This CDR3 is 15 amino acids long. Germline-derived CDR1 and CDR2 are MNHEY and SVGAGI. The germline V and J ends were trimmed by 0 bases and 5 bases, with 10 bases remaining between them. The CDR3 region is CASSYSWTSNEKLFF. CDR3 nucleotide sequence: TGTGCCAGCAGTTACTCGTGGACTTCCAATGAAAAACTGTTTTTT.

V is TRBV18 and J is TRBJ1-4; no reliable D call. The ends were cut back, 2 bases at V and 5 bases at J, with 12 bases in the middle. CDR1 and CDR2 (germline): KGHSH, LQKENI. CDR3 length equals 15 residues. CDR3 bases: TGTGCCAGCTCACCATCGGAAAGGGAAAATGAAAAACTGTTTTTT. Amino acid sequence: CASSPSERENEKLFF.

The chain uses TRBV19 and TRBJ2-7, with D maybe TRBD1 (6 bases). The germline V and J ends were trimmed by 1 base and 2 bases, with 15 bases remaining between them. In germline, CDR1 is LNHDA, CDR2 SQIVND (reference sequence). The CDR3 loop spans 16 amino acids. The CDR3 sequence is CASSIGGRGFTYEQYF. CDR3 coding DNA: TGTGCCAGTAGTATAGGAGGAAGGGGGTTCACCTACGAGCAGTACTTC.